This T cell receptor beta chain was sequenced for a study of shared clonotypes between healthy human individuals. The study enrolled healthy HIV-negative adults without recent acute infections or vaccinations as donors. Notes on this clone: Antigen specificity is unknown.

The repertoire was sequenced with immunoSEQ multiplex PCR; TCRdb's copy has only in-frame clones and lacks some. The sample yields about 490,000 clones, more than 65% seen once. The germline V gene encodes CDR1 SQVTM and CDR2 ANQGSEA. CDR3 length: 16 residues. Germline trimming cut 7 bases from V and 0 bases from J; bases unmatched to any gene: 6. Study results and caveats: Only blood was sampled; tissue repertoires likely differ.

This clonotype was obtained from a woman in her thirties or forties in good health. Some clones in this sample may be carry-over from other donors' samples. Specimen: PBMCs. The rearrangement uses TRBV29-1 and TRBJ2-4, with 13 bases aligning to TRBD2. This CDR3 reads CSAGLAGELAKNIQYF. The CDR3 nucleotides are TGCAGCGCCGGACTAGCGGGAGAGTTAGCCAAAAACATTCAGTACTTC.